The T cell receptor (beta chain) under discussion was sequenced for a study of cytomegalovirus exposure and HLA in healthy donors. Study background: An earlier analysis identified more than 90 million unique TCR beta sequences in approximately 190 million T cells.

Note on this clone: Its target is not known.

Every donor was a healthy person donating bone marrow. It was with 60 Vbeta and 13 Jbeta primers that the PCR ran. TCRdb's copy holds only in-frame clones and misses some; the assay was immunoSEQ multiplex PCR. The sample consists of a few hundred thousand clones, approximately 83% of them appearing once. Regarding the study as a whole: In a later analysis, about 17,000 TCR beta sequences were associated with HLA alleles at 0.05 false discovery rate. Later analysis found that TCR beta chains associated with HLA were more clonally expanded than other, equally common chains.

This clonotype was obtained from a girl aged 5-17 years in good health and CMV-seronegative. The source material was PBMCs.

The CDR3 region is CASQTSHTTRRQFF. The CDR3 nucleotides read TGTGCCAGTCAGACTAGCCACACTACCCGTAGGCAGTTCTTC. The V and J genes are TRBV19 and TRBJ2-1; TRBD2 matches at 7 bases. The length of the CDR3 is 14 residues. CDR1 and CDR2 (germline): LNHDA, SQIVND (reference sequence). J was trimmed by 12 bases and V by 8 bases; bases with no gene match: 16.